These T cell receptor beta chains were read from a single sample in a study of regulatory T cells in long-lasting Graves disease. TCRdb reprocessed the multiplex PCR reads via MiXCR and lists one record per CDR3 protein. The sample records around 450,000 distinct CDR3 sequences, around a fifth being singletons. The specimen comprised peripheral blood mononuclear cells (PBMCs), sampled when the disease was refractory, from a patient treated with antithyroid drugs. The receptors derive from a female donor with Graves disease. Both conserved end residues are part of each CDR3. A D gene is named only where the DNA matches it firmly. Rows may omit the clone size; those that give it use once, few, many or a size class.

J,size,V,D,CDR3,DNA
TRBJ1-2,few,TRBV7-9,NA,CASSLGGGDHYGYTF,TGTGCCAGCAGCTTAGGAGGAGGGGACCACTATGGCTACACCTTC
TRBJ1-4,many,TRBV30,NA,CAWRRLSTNEKLFF,TGTGCCTGGAGGAGGCTTTCAACTAATGAAAAACTGTTTTTT
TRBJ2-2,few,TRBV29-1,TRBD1,CSVGTGGRNTGELFF,TGCAGCGTTGGAACAGGGGGGCGTAACACCGGGGAGCTGTTTTTT
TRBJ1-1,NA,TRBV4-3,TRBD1,CASSQDWTGKNTEAFF,TGCGCCAGCAGCCAAGATTGGACAGGGAAGAACACTGAAGCTTTCTTT
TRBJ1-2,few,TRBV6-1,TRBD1,CASSRLQGANYGYTF,TGTGCCAGCAGCCGCCTTCAGGGGGCCAACTATGGCTACACCTTC
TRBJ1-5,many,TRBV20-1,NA,CSAREGVGNQPQHF,TGCAGTGCTAGAGAAGGGGTTGGCAATCAGCCCCAGCATTTT
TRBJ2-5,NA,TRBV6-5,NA,CASSYSNGNQETQYF,TGTGCCAGCAGTTACTCGAACGGGAACCAAGAGACCCAGTACTTC
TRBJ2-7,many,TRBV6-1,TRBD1,CASSEWGQGFSYEQYF,TGTGCCAGCAGTGAATGGGGACAGGGGTTTTCCTACGAGCAGTACTTC
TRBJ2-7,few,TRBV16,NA,CASSQFGRTYEQYF,TGTGCCAGCAGCCAATTTGGTCGTACCTACGAGCAGTACTTC
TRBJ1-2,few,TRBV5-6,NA,CASSLVARGDYGYTF,TGTGCCAGCAGCTTGGTTGCCCGGGGCGACTATGGCTACACCTTC
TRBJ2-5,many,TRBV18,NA,CASSPPVRTETQYF,TGTGCCAGCTCACCACCGGTGCGCACGGAGACCCAGTACTTC
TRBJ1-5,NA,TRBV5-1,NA,CASSLGEGIQPQHF,TGCGCCAGCAGCTTGGGGGAGGGGATTCAGCCCCAGCATTTT
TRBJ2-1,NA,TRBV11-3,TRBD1,CASSSDRVNNEQFF,TGTGCCAGCAGCTCGGACAGGGTTAACAATGAGCAGTTCTTC
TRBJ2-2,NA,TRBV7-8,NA,CASSPLGGGTGELFF,TGTGCCAGCAGCCCCCTTGGAGGGGGCACCGGGGAGCTGTTTTTT
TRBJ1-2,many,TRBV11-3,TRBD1,CASSSGQGKDYGYTF,TGTGCCAGCAGTTCTGGACAGGGAAAGGACTATGGCTACACCTTC
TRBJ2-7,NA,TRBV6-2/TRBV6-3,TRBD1,CASSFWDSSYEQYF,TGTGCCAGCAGTTTTTGGGACAGCTCCTACGAGCAGTACTTC
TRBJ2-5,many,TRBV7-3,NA,CASSLNGGETQYF,TGTGCCAGCAGCTTGAACGGAGGCGAGACCCAGTACTTC
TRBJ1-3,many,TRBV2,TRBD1,CASRGTGGSGNTIYF,TGTGCCAGCAGAGGGACAGGGGGTTCTGGAAACACCATATATTTT